These 17 T cell receptor beta chains originate from one sample sequenced in a study of T cell changes during pregnancy in multiple sclerosis. Method: immunoSEQ multiplex PCR; TCRdb's copy keeps in-frame clones and lacks some. The profile shows around 97,000 clones, 90% of them singletons. The sample consisted of peripheral blood, taken in the second trimester of pregnancy. The source is a female donor in good health, enrolled as a control in a pregnancy study.

The chain has TRBV6-5 and TRBJ1-5; no definite D call. Per the germline V gene, CDR1 is MNHEY and CDR2 is SVGAGI. The CDR3 is made up of 15 amino acids. Trimming left V 5 bases short and J 3 bases short, with 14 bases between. CDR3 region: CASSPKRAYNQPQHF. The DNA for the CDR3 is TGTGCCAGCAGTCCCAAGAGGGCCTACAATCAGCCCCAGCATTTT.

A few counts support this clone. This chain uses TRBV7-2 with TRBJ1-1; perhaps TRBD1 as D (5 bases). Trimming cost V 4 bases and J 1 base, with 10 bases left between them. CDR3 length equals 14 residues. The germline gives CDR1 SGHTA, CDR2 FQGNSA. The CDR3 is CASSSRAPNTEAFF. In DNA, the CDR3 is TGTGCCAGCAGCTCCAGGGCCCCGAACACTGAAGCTTTCTTT. The variable domain in full, completed from reference TRBV7-2 and TRBJ1-1, reads GAGVSQSPSNKVTEKGKDVELRCDPISGHTALYWYRQSLGQGLEFLIYFQGNSAPDKSGLPSDRFSAERTGGSVSTLTIQRTQQEDSAVYLCASSSRAPNTEAFFGQGTRLTVV.

This clone was seen a single time. The chain employs TRBV11-2 and TRBJ2-7; the D is unclear. V gave up 2 bases and J gave up 0 bases, with 8 bases separating them. Germline V gene data show CDR1 as SGHAT and CDR2 as FQNNGV. The length of the CDR3 is 14 residues. CDR3 sequence (DNA): TGTGCCAGCAGCTTAATGGGCAACTCCTACGAGCAGTACTTC. Translated, it gives CASSLMGNSYEQYF. The variable domain in full, completed from reference TRBV11-2 and TRBJ2-7, reads EAGVAQSPRYKIIEKRQSVAFWCNPISGHATLYWYQQILGQGPKLLIQFQNNGVVDDSQLPKDRFSAERLKGVDSTLKIQPAKLEDSAVYLCASSLMGNSYEQYFGPGTRLTVT.

This sequence joins TRBV6-5 and TRBJ2-7; D is perhaps TRBD2 (6 bases). The length of the CDR3 is 13 residues. The germline gives CDR1 MNHEY, CDR2 SVGAGI. Deletions cut 6 bases from V and 2 bases from J, with 11 bases between. The CDR3 protein is CASRLADTYEQYF. The CDR3 bases are TGTGCCAGCAGATTAGCGGACACCTACGAGCAGTACTTC.

This chain uses TRBV21-1 with TRBJ1-1; TRBD1, the D gene given by the table, was not confirmed from the DNA. TRBV21-1 is noted as a pseudogene. This CDR3 contains 16 residues. DNA for the CDR3: TGTGCCAGCCCCAAAACCGGGACAGGGGGCTGCACTGAAGCTTTCTTT. This gives the protein CASPKTGTGGCTEAFF.

This sequence joins TRBV15 and TRBJ1-6; no firm D call. The germline V gene encodes CDR1 LNHNV and CDR2 YYDKDF (reference sequence). Trimming pared 5 bases from V and 10 bases from J, leaving 9 bases between. The CDR3 contains 12 residues. CDR3 protein: CATSGLNSPLHF. For the CDR3, the DNA is TGTGCCACCAGCGGACTTAACTCACCCCTCCACTTT.

The rearrangement links TRBV6-1 to TRBJ1-2, with D hard to call. The germline V gene encodes CDR1 MNHNS and CDR2 SASEGT. CDR3 length: 14 residues. V was cut by 2 bases and J by 3 bases, with 10 bases left in between. The CDR3: CASSESGIDYGYTF. The CDR3 DNA sequence: TGTGCCAGCAGTGAATCGGGTATTGACTATGGCTACACCTTC.

This chain connects TRBV19 to TRBJ1-6, with D possibly being TRBD1 (6 bases). From germline, CDR1 is LNHDA and CDR2 SQIVND (reference sequence). The germline V and J ends were trimmed by 8 bases and 6 bases, with 11 bases remaining between them. The CDR3 runs to 13 residues. DNA of the CDR3: TGTGCCAGTGGCGACAGGACTAATTCACCCCTCCACTTT. Amino acid sequence: CASGDRTNSPLHF.

The chain links TRBV12-5 to TRBJ2-1; 7 bases agree with TRBD1. Per the germline V gene, CDR1 is LGHNT and CDR2 is FRNRAP. Trimming took 6 bases from V and 8 from J; bases not matched to a gene: 13. The CDR3 sequence is 15 residues long. CDR3 residues: CASGRNRGTVDEQFF. The CDR3 DNA is TGTGCTAGTGGACGTAACAGGGGAACCGTGGATGAGCAGTTCTTC.

The rearrangement links TRBV2 to TRBJ2-3; no definite D call. V lost 1 base to trimming and J lost 3 bases, with 11 bases between them. The V gene's germline CDR1 is SNHLY and CDR2 FYNNEI. The CDR3 runs to 15 residues. The CDR3 spells CASSEERTVTDTQYF. CDR3 in DNA: TGTGCCAGCAGTGAAGAAAGAACAGTTACAGATACGCAGTATTTT.

The V gene is TRBV28, the J gene TRBJ2-5; D might be TRBD2 (6 bases). V shed 3 bases and J shed 1 base, with 9 bases lying between them. CDR1 and CDR2 (germline): MDHEN, SYDVKM. This CDR3 has 14 residues. The DNA for the CDR3 is TGTGCCAGCAGTTTGGCGGGGTTCCAAGAGACCCAGTACTTC. Translation gives CASSLAGFQETQYF.

The chain employs TRBV6-1 and TRBJ2-5; 11 bases are a match to TRBD2. This CDR3 has 16 amino acids. Germline-derived CDR1 and CDR2 are MNHNS and SASEGT. V was clipped by 2 bases and J by 5 bases; unmatched bases: 7. The chain's CDR3 is CASSETGTSGSETQYF. The CDR3, as DNA: TGTGCCAGCAGTGAAACCGGGACTAGCGGTAGTGAGACCCAGTACTTC.

The chain couples TRBV5-1 to TRBJ2-5; 8 bases agree with TRBD1. CDR1 and CDR2 from the germline V gene are SGHRS and YFSETQ. V shed 1 base, J shed 7 bases, and the junction held 6 bases outside the gene matches. The CDR3 spans 14 residues. The chain's CDR3 is CASSLKQGAGTQYF. The CDR3 DNA reads TGCGCCAGCAGCTTGAAGCAGGGGGCTGGGACCCAGTACTTC.

The chain recombines TRBV28 with TRBJ2-7; 12 bases agree with TRBD1. CDR1 is MDHEN, CDR2 SYDVKM, per germline. This CDR3 contains 15 residues. J was trimmed by 7 bases and V by 7 bases; bases with no gene match: 11. The CDR3 spells CASTLTGTGGHEQYF. CDR3 DNA: TGTGCCAGCACCTTGACCGGGACAGGGGGCCATGAGCAGTACTTC.

J is TRBJ1-1 and V is TRBV5-1; D remains unclear. The CDR3 has 15 amino acids. CDR1 and CDR2 (germline): SGHRS, YFSETQ. Trimming removed 1 base from V and 11 bases from J, with 21 bases in between. CDR3 sequence reads: CASSLTDSRTLNAFF. Here the CDR3 DNA reads TGCGCCAGCAGCTTGACAGATTCAAGAACACTGAACGCTTTCTTT.

J is TRBJ1-5 and V is TRBV7-2; D is possibly TRBD1 (6 bases). The germline CDR1 and CDR2 sequences are SGHTA and FQGNSA. The CDR3 totals 19 residues. With 4 bases removed from V and 2 bases from J, the gap between germline ends came to 24 bases. CDR3 loop: CASSSEPRGTSRGNQPQHF. The CDR3 region has the DNA TGTGCCAGCAGCTCGGAACCAAGGGGGACATCAAGGGGCAATCAGCCCCAGCATTTT. Together with reference TRBV7-2 and TRBJ1-5, the CDR3 gives the full variable domain: GAGVSQSPSNKVTEKGKDVELRCDPISGHTALYWYRQSLGQGLEFLIYFQGNSAPDKSGLPSDRFSAERTGGSVSTLTIQRTQQEDSAVYLCASSSEPRGTSRGNQPQHFGDGTRLSIL.

The rearrangement uses TRBV6-6 and TRBJ2-1, with a tentative D call TRBD2 (6 bases). CDR3 length equals 16 residues. CDR1 and CDR2 (germline): MNHNY, SVGAGI (reference sequence). Deletions cut 0 bases from V and 6 bases from J, with 15 bases between. As DNA, the CDR3 is TGTGCCAGCAGTTACTCGGAGGGGCTGGGCGCCAATGAGCAGTTCTTC. It is translated as CASSYSEGLGANEQFF.